A selection of T cell receptor beta chains follows, all from one sample in a study of blood T cell repertoires in COVID-19. Clones were read by immunoSEQ multiplex PCR, and TCRdb kept only the in-frame ones, dropping some. Of roughly 89,000 clones detected, 75% to 85% appear once; the ten largest clones hold 10%. Specimen: peripheral blood. Every receptor here comes from a woman aged 65 to 85 with acute or convalescent COVID-19. CDR3s leave out the opening cysteine and the closing phenylalanine or tryptophan. Fields, in order: V gene, J gene, CDR3 protein.

TRBV18,TRBJ2-2,ASSSYTGELF
TRBV7-9,TRBJ1-1,ASSLADRVRTEAF
TRBV6-6,TRBJ1-6,ASSTRTGANSPLH
TRBV28,TRBJ1-4,ASSFETGTSF
TRBV5-4,TRBJ1-2,ASSPGGARGYT
TRBV6-6,TRBJ1-3,ASSPRAQGKAGNTIY
TRBV7-2,TRBJ2-7,ASSFTSGGTYEQY
TRBV4-2,TRBJ1-6,ASSQGGTPRGSPLH
TRBV3-1/TRBV3-2,TRBJ2-7,ASSQPRGYEQY
TRBV6-1,TRBJ1-4,ASSEYGTISEKLF
TRBV2,TRBJ2-2,ASSLTSTGELF
TRBV28,TRBJ1-5,ASRSGTGGPISNQPQH
TRBV28,TRBJ2-3,ASSWGLAGGGGDTQY
TRBV5-1,TRBJ2-3,ASSFDRGTDTQY
TRBV7-3,TRBJ2-1,ASSLFGSGDSYNEQF
TRBV6-6,TRBJ2-1,ASSPRDRGDRNEQF
TRBV19,TRBJ2-1,ASSIIGRTDSNEQF
TRBV6-2/TRBV6-3,TRBJ2-2,ASSYRRGAAGELF
TRBV7-3,TRBJ2-2,ASSPRLAGGELF
TRBV6-6,TRBJ2-1,ASTRWGESRYNEQF
TRBV11-2,TRBJ2-1,ASSLHNEQF
TRBV7-6,TRBJ2-5,ASGQGLGNQETQY
TRBV21-1,TRBJ2-7,ASIRSRLADCWGEQY
TRBV7-2,TRBJ1-2,ASSLQGITGGYT
TRBV11-2,TRBJ2-2,ASSLRWGELF
TRBV5-4,TRBJ2-7,ASSTGTGRYEQY
TRBV6-5,TRBJ2-7,ASLITRGGIHEQY
TRBV30,TRBJ1-1,AWSVLEFLNTEAF
TRBV28,TRBJ2-1,ASRVRGISYNEQF
TRBV5-1,TRBJ1-4,ASSRGQGAQATNEKLF
TRBV10-3,TRBJ2-5,AISDPGTGRFSETQY
TRBV19,TRBJ2-1,ASRTSGAALQF
TRBV2,TRBJ2-1,ASRGGDSYNEQF
TRBV7-3,TRBJ1-2,ASSRSGDRESGYT
TRBV6-2/TRBV6-3,TRBJ2-1,ASSTIWDEQF
TRBV7-8,TRBJ1-2,ASSLGGPNYGYT
TRBV6-4,TRBJ2-7,ASSDSGLAYEQY
TRBV3-1/TRBV3-2,TRBJ2-7,ASSQDLRHYEQY
TRBV19,TRBJ1-4,ASSILQVEKLF